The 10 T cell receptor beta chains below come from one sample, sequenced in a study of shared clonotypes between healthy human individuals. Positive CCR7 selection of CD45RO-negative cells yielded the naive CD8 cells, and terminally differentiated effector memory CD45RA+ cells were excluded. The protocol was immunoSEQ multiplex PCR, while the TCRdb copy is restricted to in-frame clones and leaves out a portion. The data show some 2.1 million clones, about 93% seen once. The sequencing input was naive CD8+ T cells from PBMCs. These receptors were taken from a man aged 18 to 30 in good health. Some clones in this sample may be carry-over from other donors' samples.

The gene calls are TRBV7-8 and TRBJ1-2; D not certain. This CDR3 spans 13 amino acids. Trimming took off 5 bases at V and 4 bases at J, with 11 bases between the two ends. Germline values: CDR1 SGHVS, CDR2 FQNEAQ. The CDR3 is CASSHINSYGYTF. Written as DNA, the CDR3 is TGTGCCAGCAGCCACATCAACAGCTATGGCTACACCTTC.

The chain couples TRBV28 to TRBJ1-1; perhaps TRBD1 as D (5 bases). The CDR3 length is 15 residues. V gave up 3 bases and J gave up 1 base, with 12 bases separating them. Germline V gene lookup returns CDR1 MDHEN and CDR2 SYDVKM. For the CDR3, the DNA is TGTGCCAGCAGTTTGTTTTGGACAACGAACACTGAAGCTTTCTTT. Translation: CASSLFWTTNTEAFF.

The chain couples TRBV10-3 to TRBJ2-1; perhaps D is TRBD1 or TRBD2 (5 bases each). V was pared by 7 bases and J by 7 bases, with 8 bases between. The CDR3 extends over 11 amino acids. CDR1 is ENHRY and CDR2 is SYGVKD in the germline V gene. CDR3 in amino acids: CAIKGSNEQFF. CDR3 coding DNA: TGTGCCATCAAGGGGAGTAATGAGCAGTTCTTC.

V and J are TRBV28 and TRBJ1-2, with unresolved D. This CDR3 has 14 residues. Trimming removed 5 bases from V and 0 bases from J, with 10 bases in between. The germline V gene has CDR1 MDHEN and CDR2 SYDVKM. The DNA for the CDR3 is TGTGCCAGCAGTCTTGCCGGGACTAACTATGGCTACACCTTC. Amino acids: CASSLAGTNYGYTF.

The CDR3 bases are TGCGCCAGCAGCCAGAAATGGGCAGCATACGAGCAGTACTTC. Translating gives CASSQKWAAYEQYF. This chain uses TRBV4-1 with TRBJ2-7; D not certain. The CDR3 has 14 residues. Deletions cut 3 bases from V and 4 bases from J, with 13 bases between. Germline V CDR1 and CDR2: MGHRA, YSYEKL.

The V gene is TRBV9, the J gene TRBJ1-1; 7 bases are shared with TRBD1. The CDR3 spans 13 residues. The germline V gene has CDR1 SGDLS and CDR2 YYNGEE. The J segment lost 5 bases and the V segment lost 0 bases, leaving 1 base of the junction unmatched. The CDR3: CASSVGGQTEAFF. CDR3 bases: TGTGCCAGCAGCGTAGGGGGACAGACTGAAGCTTTCTTT. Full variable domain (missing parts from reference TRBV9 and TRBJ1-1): DSGVTQTPKHLITATGQRVTLRCSPRSGDLSVYWYQQSLDQGLQFLIQYYNGEERAKGNILERFSAQQFPDLHSELNLSSLELGDSALYFCASSVGGQTEAFFGQGTRLTVV.

This CDR3 reads CASTRTSGYNEQFF. The CDR3 DNA is TGTGCCAGCACTAGGACTAGCGGGTACAATGAGCAGTTCTTC. The rearrangement joins TRBV6-1 to TRBJ2-1; 11 positions match TRBD2. The germline V gene encodes CDR1 MNHNS and CDR2 SASEGT. V shed 7 bases, J shed 4 bases, and the junction held 3 bases outside the gene matches. The CDR3 totals 14 residues.

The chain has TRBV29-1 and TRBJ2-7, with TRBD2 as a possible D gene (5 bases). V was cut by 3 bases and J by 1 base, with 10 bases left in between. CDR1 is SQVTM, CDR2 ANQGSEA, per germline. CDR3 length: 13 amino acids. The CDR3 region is CSVEDSGSYEQYF. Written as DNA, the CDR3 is TGCAGCGTTGAGGACTCGGGGTCCTACGAGCAGTACTTC.

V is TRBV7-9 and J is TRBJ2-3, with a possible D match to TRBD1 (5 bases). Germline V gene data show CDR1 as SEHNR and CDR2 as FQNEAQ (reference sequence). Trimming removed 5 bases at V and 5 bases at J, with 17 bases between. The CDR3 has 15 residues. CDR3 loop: CASSGATPWQDTQYF. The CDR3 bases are TGTGCCAGCAGCGGGGCGACTCCCTGGCAAGATACGCAGTATTTT.

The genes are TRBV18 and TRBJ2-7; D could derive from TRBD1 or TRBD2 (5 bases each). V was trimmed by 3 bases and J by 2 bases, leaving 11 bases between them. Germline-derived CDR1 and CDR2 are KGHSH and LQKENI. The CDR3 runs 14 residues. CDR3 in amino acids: CASSPAGTTYEQYF. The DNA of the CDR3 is TGTGCCAGCTCACCCGCCGGGACGACCTACGAGCAGTACTTC.